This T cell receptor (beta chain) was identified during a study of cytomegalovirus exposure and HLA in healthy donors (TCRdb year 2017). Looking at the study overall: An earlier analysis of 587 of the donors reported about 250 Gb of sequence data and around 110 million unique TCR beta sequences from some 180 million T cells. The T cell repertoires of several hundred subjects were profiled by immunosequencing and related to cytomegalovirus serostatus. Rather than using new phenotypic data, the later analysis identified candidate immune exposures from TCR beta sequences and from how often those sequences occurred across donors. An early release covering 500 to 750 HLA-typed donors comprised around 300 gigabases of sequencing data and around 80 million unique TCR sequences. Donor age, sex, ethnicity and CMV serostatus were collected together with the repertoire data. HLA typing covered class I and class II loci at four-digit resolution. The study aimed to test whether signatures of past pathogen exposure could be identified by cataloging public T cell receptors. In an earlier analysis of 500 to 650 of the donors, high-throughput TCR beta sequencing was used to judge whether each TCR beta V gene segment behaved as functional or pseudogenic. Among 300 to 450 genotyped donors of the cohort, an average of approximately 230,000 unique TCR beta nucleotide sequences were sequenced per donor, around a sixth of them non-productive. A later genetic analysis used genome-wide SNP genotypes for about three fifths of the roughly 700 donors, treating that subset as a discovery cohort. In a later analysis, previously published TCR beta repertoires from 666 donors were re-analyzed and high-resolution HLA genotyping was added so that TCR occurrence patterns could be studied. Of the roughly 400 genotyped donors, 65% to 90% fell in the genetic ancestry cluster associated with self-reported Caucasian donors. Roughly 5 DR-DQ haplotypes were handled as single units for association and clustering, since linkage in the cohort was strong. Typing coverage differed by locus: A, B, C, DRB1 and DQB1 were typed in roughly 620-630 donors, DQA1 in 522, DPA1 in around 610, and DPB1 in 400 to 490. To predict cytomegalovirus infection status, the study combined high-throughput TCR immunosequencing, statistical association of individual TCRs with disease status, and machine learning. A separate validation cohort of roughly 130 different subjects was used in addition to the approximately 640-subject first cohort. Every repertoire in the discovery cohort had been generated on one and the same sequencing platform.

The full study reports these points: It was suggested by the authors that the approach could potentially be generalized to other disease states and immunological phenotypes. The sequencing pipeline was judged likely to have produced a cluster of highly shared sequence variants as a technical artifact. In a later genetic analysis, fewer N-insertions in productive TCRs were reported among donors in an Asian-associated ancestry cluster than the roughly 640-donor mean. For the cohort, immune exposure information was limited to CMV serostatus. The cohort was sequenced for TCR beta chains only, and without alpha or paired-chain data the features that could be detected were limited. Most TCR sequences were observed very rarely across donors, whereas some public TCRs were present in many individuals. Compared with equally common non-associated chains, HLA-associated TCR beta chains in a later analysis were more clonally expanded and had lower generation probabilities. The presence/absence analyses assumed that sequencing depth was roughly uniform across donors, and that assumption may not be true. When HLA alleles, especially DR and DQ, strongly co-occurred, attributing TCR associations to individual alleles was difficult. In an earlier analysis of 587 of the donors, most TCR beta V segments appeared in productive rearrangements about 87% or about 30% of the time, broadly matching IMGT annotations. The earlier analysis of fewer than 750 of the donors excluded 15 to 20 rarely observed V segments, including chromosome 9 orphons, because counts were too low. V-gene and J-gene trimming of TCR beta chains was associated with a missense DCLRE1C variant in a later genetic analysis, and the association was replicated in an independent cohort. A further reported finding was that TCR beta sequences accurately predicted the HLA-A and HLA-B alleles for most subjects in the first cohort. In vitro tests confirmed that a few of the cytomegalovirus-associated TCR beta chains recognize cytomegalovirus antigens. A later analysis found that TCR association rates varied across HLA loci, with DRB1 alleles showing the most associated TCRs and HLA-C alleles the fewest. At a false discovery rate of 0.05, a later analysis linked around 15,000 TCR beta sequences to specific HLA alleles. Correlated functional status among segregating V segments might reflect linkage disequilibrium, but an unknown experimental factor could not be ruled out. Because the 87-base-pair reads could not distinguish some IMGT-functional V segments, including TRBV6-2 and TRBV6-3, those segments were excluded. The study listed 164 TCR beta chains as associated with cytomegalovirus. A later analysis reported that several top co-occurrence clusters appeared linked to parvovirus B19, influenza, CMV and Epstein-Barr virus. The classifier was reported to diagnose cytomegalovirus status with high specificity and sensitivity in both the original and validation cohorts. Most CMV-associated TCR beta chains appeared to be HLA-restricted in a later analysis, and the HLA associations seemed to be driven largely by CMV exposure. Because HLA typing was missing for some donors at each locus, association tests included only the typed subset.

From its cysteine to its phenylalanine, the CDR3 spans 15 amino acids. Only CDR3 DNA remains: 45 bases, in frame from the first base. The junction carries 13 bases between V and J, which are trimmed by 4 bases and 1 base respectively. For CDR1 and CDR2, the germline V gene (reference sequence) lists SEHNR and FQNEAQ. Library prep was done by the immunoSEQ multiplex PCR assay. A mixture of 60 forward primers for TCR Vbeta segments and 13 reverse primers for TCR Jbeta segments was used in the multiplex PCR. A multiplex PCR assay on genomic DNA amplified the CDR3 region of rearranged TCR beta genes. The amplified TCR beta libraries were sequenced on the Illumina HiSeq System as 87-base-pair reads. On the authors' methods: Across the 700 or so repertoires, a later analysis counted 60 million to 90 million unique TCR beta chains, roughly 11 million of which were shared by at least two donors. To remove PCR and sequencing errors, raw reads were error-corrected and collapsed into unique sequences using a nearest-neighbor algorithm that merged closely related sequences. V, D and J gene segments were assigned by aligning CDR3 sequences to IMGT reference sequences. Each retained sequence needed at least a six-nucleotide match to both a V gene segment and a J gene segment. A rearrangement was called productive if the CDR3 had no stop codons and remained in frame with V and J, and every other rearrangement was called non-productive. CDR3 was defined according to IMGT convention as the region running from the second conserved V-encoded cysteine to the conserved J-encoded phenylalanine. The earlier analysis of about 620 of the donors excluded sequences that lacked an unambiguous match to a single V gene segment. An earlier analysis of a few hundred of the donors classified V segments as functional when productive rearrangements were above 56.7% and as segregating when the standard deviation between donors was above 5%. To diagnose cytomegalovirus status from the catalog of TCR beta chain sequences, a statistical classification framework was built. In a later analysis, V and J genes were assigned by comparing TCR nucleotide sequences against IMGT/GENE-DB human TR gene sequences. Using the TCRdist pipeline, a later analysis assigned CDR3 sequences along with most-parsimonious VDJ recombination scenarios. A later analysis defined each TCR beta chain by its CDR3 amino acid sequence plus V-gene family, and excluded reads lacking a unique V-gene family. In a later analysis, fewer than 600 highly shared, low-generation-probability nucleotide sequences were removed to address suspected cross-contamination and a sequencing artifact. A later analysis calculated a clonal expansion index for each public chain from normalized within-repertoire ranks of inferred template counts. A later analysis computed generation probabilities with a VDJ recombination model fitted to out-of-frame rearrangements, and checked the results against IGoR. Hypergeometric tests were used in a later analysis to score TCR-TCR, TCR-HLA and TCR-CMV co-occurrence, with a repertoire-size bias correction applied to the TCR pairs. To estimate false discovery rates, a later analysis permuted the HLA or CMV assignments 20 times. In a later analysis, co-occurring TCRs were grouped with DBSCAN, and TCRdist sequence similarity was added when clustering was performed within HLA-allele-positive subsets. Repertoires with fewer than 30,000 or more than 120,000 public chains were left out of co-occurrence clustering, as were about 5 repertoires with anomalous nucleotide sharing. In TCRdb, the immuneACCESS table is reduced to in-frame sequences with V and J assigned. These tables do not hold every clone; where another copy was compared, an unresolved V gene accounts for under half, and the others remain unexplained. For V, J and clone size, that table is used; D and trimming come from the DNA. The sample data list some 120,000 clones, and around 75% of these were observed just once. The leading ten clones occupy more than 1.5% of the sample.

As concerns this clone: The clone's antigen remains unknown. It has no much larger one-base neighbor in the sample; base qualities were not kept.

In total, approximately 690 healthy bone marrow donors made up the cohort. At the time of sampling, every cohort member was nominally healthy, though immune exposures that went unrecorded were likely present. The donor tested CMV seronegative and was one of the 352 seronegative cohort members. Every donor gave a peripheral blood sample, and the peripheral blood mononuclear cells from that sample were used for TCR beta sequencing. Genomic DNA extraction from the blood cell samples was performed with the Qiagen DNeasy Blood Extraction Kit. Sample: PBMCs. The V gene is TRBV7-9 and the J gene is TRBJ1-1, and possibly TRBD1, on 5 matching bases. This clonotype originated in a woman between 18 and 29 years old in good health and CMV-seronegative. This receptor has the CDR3 CASSSWGDSNTEAFF. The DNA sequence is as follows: TGTGCCAGCAGCTCATGGGGGGACTCGAACACTGAAGCTTTCTTT.